Presented here are 26 T cell receptor beta chains from one specimen sequenced in a study of siplizumab effects on memory and regulatory T cells. Sequencing used immunoSEQ multiplex PCR; TCRdb keeps in-frame clones, though not all of them. The sample records some 70,000 clones, around nine tenths being singletons. The sequenced material came from Tregs sorted from blood. Source of these receptors: a human donor in good health.

J is TRBJ1-6 and V is TRBV18, with no clear D. V lost 0 bases, J lost 6 bases, and 9 bases lay in between. Per the germline V gene, CDR1 is KGHSH and CDR2 is LQKENI. This CDR3 has 15 amino acids. CDR3 sequence (DNA): TGTGCCAGCTCACCACCGTCCGAGCCTAATTCACCCCTCCACTTT. Translating gives CASSPPSEPNSPLHF.

This chain connects TRBV29-1 to TRBJ2-1; 13 positions match TRBD2. The CDR3 is 12 residues long. The V and J ends lost 7 bases and 6 bases, in that order; junction bases with no gene match: 0. Germline values: CDR1 SQVTM, CDR2 ANQGSEA. The CDR3 nucleotides are TGCAGCGGGACTAGCGGGAGCAATGAGCAGTTCTTC. Translating it yields CSGTSGSNEQFF.

The rearrangement joins TRBV21-1 to TRBJ2-7; no check of the table's D call, TRBD2, against the DNA was made. TRBV21-1 is a pseudogene segment. This CDR3 contains 14 residues. The CDR3 spells CASPEAGLYYEQYF. CDR3 nucleotides: TGTGCCAGCCCCGAGGCGGGACTGTACTACGAGCAGTACTTC.

This clone was observed a single time. The CDR3 loop reads CASSERTSLYGYTF. DNA of the CDR3: TGTGCCAGCAGTGAAAGGACATCCTTATATGGCTACACCTTC. The chain uses TRBV6-1 and TRBJ1-2; D possibly corresponds to TRBD1 (5 bases). Germline loops: CDR1 MNHNS, CDR2 SASEGT. The CDR3 runs 14 residues. Trimming removed 2 bases at V and 5 bases at J, with 12 bases between.

J is TRBJ2-7 and V is TRBV5-1; D is unclear. The CDR3 consists of 14 residues. Per germline, CDR1 SGHRS and CDR2 YFSETQ. Trimming shortened V by 0 bases and J by 2 bases, and 9 bases separated the two germline ends. The CDR3 spells CASSLAPATYEQYF. CDR3 bases: TGCGCCAGCAGCTTGGCCCCGGCTACCTACGAGCAGTACTTC.

The chain combines TRBV5-1 with TRBJ1-2; 9 bases are a match to TRBD1. CDR1 and CDR2 (germline): SGHRS, YFSETQ. V gave up 3 bases and J gave up 4 bases; unmatched junction bases: 7. This CDR3 contains 15 residues. The CDR3 loop is CASSSGTGILYGYTF. In DNA form, the CDR3 reads TGCGCCAGCAGCTCCGGGACAGGGATCCTCTATGGCTACACCTTC.

This rearrangement joins TRBV6-6 to TRBJ1-1; D not certain. The CDR3 is 13 amino acids. V lost 4 bases and J 8 bases, leaving 14 bases between the germline ends. The germline gives CDR1 MNHNY, CDR2 SVGAGI (reference sequence). Here the CDR3 DNA reads TGTGCCAGCAGTTCCCTCGTCGGAAGGGAAGCTTTCTTT. This translates into CASSSLVGREAFF.

The V gene is TRBV27, the J gene TRBJ2-6; D not resolved. Per germline, CDR1 MNHEY and CDR2 SMNVEV (reference sequence). The CDR3 spans 13 residues. Trimming removed 6 bases at V and 1 base at J, with 4 bases between. The CDR3 sequence: CASSLSGANVLTF. The CDR3 region has the DNA TGTGCCAGCAGCCTATCTGGGGCCAACGTCCTGACTTTC.

Relative to its sample, this clone is medium-sized. DNA of the CDR3: TGCGCCAGCAGTCGGACGTTAGACGAGCAGTACTTC. This gives the protein CASSRTLDEQYF. The chain couples TRBV5-1 to TRBJ2-7; no reliable D call. V was shortened by 5 bases and J by 5 bases, with 11 bases between the two germline ends. CDR3 length equals 12 residues. CDR1 SGHRS and CDR2 YFSETQ come from the germline V gene. Supplemented by reference TRBV5-1 and TRBJ2-7, the full variable domain reads KAGVTQTPRYLIKTRGQQVTLSCSPISGHRSVSWYQQTPGQGLQFLFEYFSETQRNKGNFPGRFSGRQFSNSRSEMNVSTLELGDSALYLCASSRTLDEQYFGPGTRLTVT.

This rearrangement joins TRBV18 to TRBJ1-4, with D possibly TRBD1 on 5 matching bases. Deletions cut 1 base from V and 6 bases from J, with 18 bases between. Germline CDR1 and CDR2: KGHSH and LQKENI. The CDR3 loop spans 17 amino acids. CDR3 region: CASSPREGLLGHEKLFF. The CDR3 DNA follows: TGTGCCAGCTCACCACGGGAGGGGCTACTAGGCCATGAAAAACTGTTTTTT.

The chain uses TRBV27 and TRBJ2-5; 11 bases line up with TRBD2. Per germline, CDR1 MNHEY and CDR2 SMNVEV (reference sequence). The junction had 10 bases not matched to a gene; V was cut back by 5 bases and J by 5 bases. This CDR3 spans 16 amino acids. CDR3 region: CASSPGTRTSGETQYF. The CDR3 DNA follows: TGTGCCAGCAGTCCGGGGACCCGGACTAGCGGGGAGACCCAGTACTTC.

The chain carries TRBV10-3 and TRBJ2-7, with TRBD1 matching over 10 bases. V gave up 6 bases and J gave up 5 bases; unmatched junction bases: 7. Germline loops: CDR1 ENHRY, CDR2 SYGVKD. CDR3 length: 14 amino acids. The CDR3 coding sequence is TGTGCCATCAGGACGGGACAGGGGATCCACGAGCAGTACTTC. It specifies CAIRTGQGIHEQYF.

This clone occurred a few times. This chain links TRBV6-1 with TRBJ2-7, with 7 bases lining up with TRBD2. The ends lost 3 bases at V and 6 bases at J; junction bases unmatched: 8. This CDR3 is 14 amino acids long. In germline, CDR1 is MNHNS, CDR2 SASEGT. CDR3 in amino acids: CASSELAAWGEQYF. The CDR3 bases are TGTGCCAGCAGTGAGCTAGCGGCCTGGGGCGAGCAGTACTTC.

Comment on this clone: The germline gene is not matched at one end of the junction; a read error may be the cause. For the CDR3, the DNA is TGTGCCAGCTCACCGTCAGAGGGCTCGTCCTCCGAGCAGTACTTC. As protein: CASSPSEGSSSEQYF. This chain connects TRBV18 to TRBJ2-7; perhaps TRBD2 as D (5 bases). This CDR3 region has 15 residues. CDR1 is KGHSH, CDR2 LQKENI, per germline.

V gene TRBV28 combines with J gene TRBJ1-3; D is uncertain. This CDR3 is 15 amino acids long. The germline CDR1 and CDR2 sequences are MDHEN and SYDVKM. V shed 5 bases and J shed 0 bases, with 11 bases lying between them. CDR3 region: CASSNIGDSGNTIYF. The DNA of the CDR3 is TGTGCCAGCAGTAATATTGGGGACTCTGGAAACACCATATATTTT.

The chain uses TRBV6-1 and TRBJ1-4; D remains unclear. The V gene's germline CDR1 is MNHNS and CDR2 SASEGT. Between the trimmed V and J ends, which lost 10 bases and 8 bases, there was a span of 14 bases. The CDR3 covers 12 residues. CDR3 loop: CATVEFQEKLFF. The DNA of the CDR3 is TGTGCCACAGTTGAGTTTCAGGAAAAACTGTTTTTT.

The chain uses TRBV2 and TRBJ2-5; TRBD2 aligns across 10 bases. From germline, CDR1 is SNHLY and CDR2 FYNNEI. This CDR3 has 14 residues. V shed 10 bases and J 0 bases; nucleotides not matched to a gene: 5. Written as DNA, the CDR3 is TGTGCCACCAGCGGGAGGGGGTACCAAGAGACCCAGTACTTC. Its translation: CATSGRGYQETQYF.

This clone was counted only a few times. The genes are TRBV28 and TRBJ1-1, with a possible D match to TRBD1 (6 bases). The V end lost 5 bases, the J end lost 3 bases, and 13 bases lay between the germline ends. Germline CDR1 reads MDHEN; CDR2 reads SYDVKM. There are 14 residues in the CDR3. The CDR3 DNA follows: TGTGCCAGCAGTCCCTGGAAGGGGGACACTGAAGCTTTCTTT. Amino acids: CASSPWKGDTEAFF.

The CDR3 sequence is CASSLAVVGEQYF. The CDR3 DNA follows: TGTGCCAGCAGCTTAGCGGTAGTAGGCGAGCAGTACTTC. The rearrangement uses TRBV7-2 and TRBJ2-7, with D uncertain. V shed 0 bases and J shed 6 bases, with 9 bases lying between them. The germline CDR1 and CDR2 sequences are SGHTA and FQGNSA. The CDR3 consists of 13 residues.

The chain couples TRBV11-2 to TRBJ2-1; the match to TRBD2 covers 10 bases. Per the germline V gene, CDR1 is SGHAT and CDR2 is FQNNGV. The ends lost 2 bases at V and 1 base at J; junction bases unmatched: 2. The CDR3 runs to 16 residues. DNA of the CDR3: TGTGCCAGCAGCTTACTTAGCGGGAGGTCCTACAATGAGCAGTTCTTC. This gives the protein CASSLLSGRSYNEQFF.

This chain joins TRBV18 and TRBJ2-7; the match to TRBD2 covers 7 bases. This CDR3 region has 12 residues. The V and J ends lost 6 bases and 2 bases, in that order; junction bases with no gene match: 1. From germline, CDR1 is KGHSH and CDR2 LQKENI. The CDR3, as DNA: TGTGCCAGCTCGGGAGGGACCTACGAGCAGTACTTC. It encodes CASSGGTYEQYF. Combining the CDR3 with reference TRBV18 and TRBJ2-7 gives the whole variable domain NAGVMQNPRHLVRRRGQEARLRCSPMKGHSHVYWYRQLPEEGLKFMVYLQKENIIDESGMPKERFSAEFPKEGPSILRIQQVVRGDSAAYFCASSGGTYEQYFGPGTRLTVT.

This sequence joins TRBV6-4 and TRBJ2-7; the D is unclear. This CDR3 contains 10 residues. The V gene's germline CDR1 is MRHNA and CDR2 SNTAGT. Trimming removed 11 bases from V and 2 bases from J, with 7 bases in between. The CDR3 here is CASFPYEQYF. Here the CDR3 DNA reads TGTGCCTCCTTCCCCTACGAGCAGTACTTC.

The rearrangement uses TRBV7-2 and TRBJ1-2; tentatively, D is TRBD1 (6 bases). Germline V CDR1 and CDR2: SGHTA, FQGNSA. The V end lost 1 base, the J end lost 3 bases, and 9 bases lay between the germline ends. CDR3 length equals 14 residues. The CDR3 DNA reads TGTGCCAGCAGCTTAGTTGCAGGGGACTATGGCTACACCTTC. Residues: CASSLVAGDYGYTF.

V is TRBV7-8 and J is TRBJ1-2; 8 bases agree with TRBD1. The CDR3 runs to 14 residues. V was clipped by 5 bases and J by 2 bases; unmatched bases: 4. Per germline, CDR1 SGHVS and CDR2 FQNEAQ. CDR3 nucleotides: TGTGCCAGCAGCCCGGACAGGGCGAACTATGGCTACACCTTC. Protein product: CASSPDRANYGYTF.

The J gene is TRBJ2-2, the V gene TRBV7-3; a weak D match, TRBD2 (6 bases). The CDR3 spans 17 residues. Germline V gene sequence: CDR1 SGHTA, CDR2 FQGTGA. V was cut by 5 bases and J by 4 bases, with 20 bases left in between. The CDR3 DNA follows: TGTGCCAGCAGCCCGATCTTGGCCTCGACTAGCACCGGGGAGCTGTTTTTT. Protein product: CASSPILASTSTGELFF.

This sequence joins TRBV6-7 and TRBJ1-1; possibly TRBD1 for D (5 bases). TRBV6-7 qualifies as an ORF whose function is uncertain. This CDR3 comprises 14 residues. V dropped 0 bases and J dropped 8 bases, with 13 bases sitting between them. The CDR3 spells CASSYSGGVAEAFF. The CDR3 DNA is TGTGCCAGCAGTTACTCGGGGGGAGTGGCCGAAGCTTTCTTT.